Listed here are 3 T cell receptor beta chains from one sample, sequenced in a study of identical twins. Each CDR3 protein is one row after TCRdb ran MiXCR on the 5' RACE reads. The sample carries 500,000 to 600,000 distinct CDR3 sequences, less than 25% recorded once. These data were also filed under a second study, of T cells expressing NK-cell markers.

Sequencing was done on a sample of CD4+ T cells sorted from blood. The receptor source for this set is a young woman in good health.

The chain has TRBV12-3 or TRBV12-4 and TRBJ1-2; possible D gene TRBD1, 5 bases. Trimming stripped 5 bases from V and 0 bases from J, with 10 bases between. There are 14 residues in the CDR3. Here the CDR3 reads CASSHRGTNYGYTF. CDR3 bases: TGTGCCAGCAGTCACCGGGGCACTAACTATGGCTACACCTTC.

This clonotype appeared a few times. The gene calls are TRBV10-3 and TRBJ2-1; TRBD2 matches 8 bases. The length of the CDR3 is 17 residues. J gave up 5 bases and V 2 bases, and 11 bases lay outside the gene matches. The germline gives CDR1 ENHRY, CDR2 SYGVKD. The CDR3 DNA is TGTGCCATCAGTGAGGTACTCAGCGGGGGAGGTAACAATGAGCAGTTCTTC. It codes for CAISEVLSGGGNNEQFF.

The CDR3 is CASSHWDSRTDTQYF. The CDR3 bases are TGTGCCAGCAGCCACTGGGACAGCCGCACAGATACGCAGTATTTT. The chain has TRBV11-2 and TRBJ2-3, with 7 positions matching TRBD1. The CDR3 runs 15 residues. The germline V gene encodes CDR1 SGHAT and CDR2 FQNNGV. V gave up 5 bases and J gave up 1 base; unmatched junction bases: 6.